The 21 T cell receptor beta chains presented below share a single source sample, sequenced in a study of cytomegalovirus exposure and HLA in healthy donors. Vbeta (60) and Jbeta (13) primers were used in the PCR. TCRdb's table, derived via immunoSEQ multiplex PCR, lists solely in-frame clones and lacks some. This sample has under 95,000 clones, with 60% to 80% found just once. Sequenced material: PBMCs. These TCRs come from a man aged 40-49 years in good health and CMV-seronegative.

The chain is built from TRBV28 and TRBJ1-2, with unresolved D. The CDR3 sequence is 13 residues long. With 7 bases removed from V and 3 bases from J, the gap between germline ends came to 12 bases. CDR1 is MDHEN and CDR2 is SYDVKM in the germline V gene. CDR3 loop: CASTPPVDYGYTF. CDR3 nucleotide sequence: TGTGCCAGCACCCCTCCGGTAGACTATGGCTACACCTTC.

This sequence joins TRBV19 and TRBJ1-4; unclear D gene. The CDR3 is 12 amino acids. V was trimmed by 4 bases and J by 5 bases, leaving 5 bases between them. Germline V lookup: CDR1 LNHDA, CDR2 SQIVND (reference sequence). This CDR3 reads CASSRRNEKLFF. In DNA, the CDR3 is TGTGCCAGTAGTAGGAGAAATGAAAAACTGTTTTTT. The complete variable domain, with remaining parts taken from reference TRBV19 and TRBJ1-4, reads DGGITQSPKYLFRKEGQNVTLSCEQNLNHDAMYWYRQDPGQGLRLIYYSQIVNDFQKGDIAEGYSVSREKKESFPLTVTSAQKNPTAFYLCASSRRNEKLFFGSGTQLSVL.

The J gene is TRBJ2-3, the V gene TRBV9; D is undetermined. Germline CDR1 and CDR2: SGDLS and YYNGEE. This CDR3 region has 13 residues. With 0 bases removed from V and 6 bases from J, the gap between germline ends came to 8 bases. For the CDR3, the DNA is TGTGCCAGCAGCGTAGATAGCCGGGATACGCAGTATTTT. Translating gives CASSVDSRDTQYF.

The chain joins TRBV9 to TRBJ2-7, with D possibly being TRBD2 (6 bases). The CDR3 is made up of 14 amino acids. Germline-derived CDR1 and CDR2 are SGDLS and YYNGEE. V was clipped by 0 bases and J by 2 bases, with 9 bases between them. CDR3 sequence: CASSVEAGPYEQYF. Written as DNA, the CDR3 is TGTGCCAGCAGCGTAGAAGCGGGCCCCTACGAGCAGTACTTC.

This clone has only a few counts. The rearrangement links TRBV5-1 to TRBJ2-5; tentative D call: TRBD2 (5 bases). Germline CDR1 is SGHRS and CDR2 is YFSETQ. The V gene lost 3 bases and the J gene lost 5 bases, with 14 bases spanning the gap. The CDR3 extends over 14 amino acids. CDR3 loop: CASSSREGLETQYF. CDR3 DNA sequence: TGCGCCAGCAGCTCCCGCGAGGGCTTGGAGACCCAGTACTTC.

The rearrangement uses TRBV5-4 and TRBJ2-6; 9 bases are shared with TRBD1. This CDR3 comprises 16 residues. Trimming took 4 bases from V and 1 from J; bases not matched to a gene: 3. Germline CDR1 reads SGHNT; CDR2 reads YYREEE (reference sequence). The CDR3 sequence: CASSAGTGSGANVLTF. CDR3 sequence (DNA): TGTGCCAGCAGCGCCGGGACAGGGTCTGGGGCCAACGTCCTGACTTTC.

A few counts support this clone. The V call is TRBV30, the J call TRBJ1-1, with D unclear. Trimming stripped 3 bases from V and 2 bases from J, with 10 bases between. CDR1 is GTSNPN and CDR2 is SVGIG in the germline V gene (reference sequence). This CDR3 has 13 amino acids. The CDR3 protein is CAWSSGGNTEAFF. The CDR3 bases are TGTGCCTGGAGCTCAGGTGGAAACACTGAAGCTTTCTTT.

The V gene is TRBV30, the J gene TRBJ2-7; D is ambiguous. This CDR3 is 11 amino acids long. Germline V gene data show CDR1 as GTSNPN and CDR2 as SVGIG (reference sequence). The V end was cut by 3 bases, the J end by 2 bases, with 5 bases between. This CDR3 reads CAWRLPYEQYF. Here the CDR3 DNA reads TGTGCCTGGAGGCTACCCTACGAGCAGTACTTC.

J is TRBJ1-3 and V is TRBV11-2, with no clear D. CDR1 and CDR2 from the germline V gene are SGHAT and FQNNGV. V gave up 2 bases and J gave up 1 base, with 3 bases separating them. The CDR3 extends over 13 amino acids. CDR3 residues: CASSLTSGNTIYF. DNA for the CDR3: TGTGCCAGCAGCTTAACATCTGGAAACACCATATATTTT. Full variable domain (missing parts from reference TRBV11-2 and TRBJ1-3): EAGVAQSPRYKIIEKRQSVAFWCNPISGHATLYWYQQILGQGPKLLIQFQNNGVVDDSQLPKDRFSAERLKGVDSTLKIQPAKLEDSAVYLCASSLTSGNTIYFGEGSWLTVV.

V usage is TRBV5-1 and J usage is TRBJ1-5; 7 nucleotides agree with TRBD1. This CDR3 has 15 residues. Germline trimming cut 6 bases from V and 3 bases from J; bases unmatched to any gene: 9. CDR1 and CDR2 (germline): SGHRS, YFSETQ. DNA of the CDR3: TGCGCCAGCAAGGGGTCGACAGGGCCCAATCAGCCCCAGCATTTT. Protein: CASKGSTGPNQPQHF.

This chain joins TRBV6-5 and TRBJ1-4; D call uncertain. The ends were cut back, 2 bases at V and 4 bases at J, with 11 bases in the middle. Germline values: CDR1 MNHEY, CDR2 SVGAGI. The CDR3 contains 15 residues. This CDR3 reads CASSYSWRINEKLFF. The CDR3 region has the DNA TGTGCCAGCAGTTACAGTTGGCGGATTAATGAAAAACTGTTTTTT.

J is TRBJ1-4 and V is TRBV5-8; tentative D call: TRBD1 (6 bases). V shed 3 bases and J shed 6 bases, with 12 bases lying between them. Germline V gene data show CDR1 as SGHTS and CDR2 as YDEGEE. This CDR3 comprises 14 residues. CDR3 sequence reads: CASSSGQIYEKLFF. CDR3 DNA sequence: TGTGCCAGCAGCTCCGGACAGATCTATGAAAAACTGTTTTTT. The variable domain in full, completed from reference TRBV5-8 and TRBJ1-4, reads EAGVTQSPTHLIKTRGQQATLRCSPISGHTSVYWYQQALGLGLQFLLWYDEGEERNRGNFPPRFSGRQFPNYSSELNVNALELEDSALYLCASSSGQIYEKLFFGSGTQLSVL.

This chain uses TRBV9 with TRBJ2-5, with 9 bases that match TRBD2. CDR1 is SGDLS, CDR2 YYNGEE, per germline. This CDR3 spans 16 amino acids. With 5 bases clipped from V and 1 base from J, the junction kept 9 bases outside the gene matches. CDR3 sequence reads: CASSRYLSGGQETQYF. CDR3 in DNA: TGTGCCAGCAGTCGTTACCTTAGCGGGGGCCAAGAGACCCAGTACTTC.

This clone has a handful of counts. J is TRBJ2-1 and V is TRBV9; TRBD1 agrees at 9 bases. Germline assignment: CDR1 SGDLS and CDR2 YYNGEE. The J segment lost 5 bases and the V segment lost 3 bases, leaving 12 bases of the junction unmatched. This CDR3 comprises 17 residues. CDR3 coding DNA: TGTGCCAGCAGCGGGAACCCGGAGGACAGGGGAAACAATGAGCAGTTCTTC. Residues: CASSGNPEDRGNNEQFF.

The genes are TRBV10-2 and TRBJ1-6; D is undetermined. The CDR3 is made up of 13 amino acids. Trimming pared 4 bases from V and 5 bases from J, leaving 6 bases between. Germline V gene lookup returns CDR1 WSHSY and CDR2 SAAADI. In nucleotides, the CDR3 is TGCGCCAGCAGTGCGGGAGATAATTCACCCCTCCACTTT. Translation: CASSAGDNSPLHF.

The V gene is TRBV28, the J gene TRBJ2-7; 8 bases match TRBD1. The trim removed 7 bases at V and 0 bases at J, leaving 8 bases unmatched. The CDR3 consists of 15 residues. Germline V gene sequence: CDR1 MDHEN, CDR2 SYDVKM. The DNA for the CDR3 is TGTGCCAGCACCACTGGGGGACAGGCCTCCTACGAGCAGTACTTC. As protein: CASTTGGQASYEQYF.

This clone was observed once. The rearrangement uses TRBV5-8 and TRBJ2-7; TRBD1 aligns across 7 bases. CDR1 SGHTS and CDR2 YDEGEE come from the germline V gene. The CDR3 consists of 15 residues. J was trimmed by 5 bases and V by 0 bases; bases with no gene match: 8. CDR3 sequence reads: CASSLGTGIGDEQYF. The CDR3 DNA reads as TGTGCCAGCAGCTTGGGGACAGGAATCGGCGACGAGCAGTACTTC.

This clone appeared a single time. The J gene is TRBJ2-1, the V gene TRBV5-4, with TRBD2 matching over 12 bases. Germline CDR1 SGHNT, CDR2 YYREEE (reference sequence). The CDR3 is made up of 20 amino acids. V gave up 0 bases and J gave up 4 bases; unmatched junction bases: 14. DNA of the CDR3: TGTGCCAGCAGCTTGGCTGGGACTAGCGGGTTTGGGGACATTTACAATGAGCAGTTCTTC. The encoded protein is CASSLAGTSGFGDIYNEQFF.

The chain links TRBV6-1 to TRBJ1-5; 7 nucleotides line up with TRBD1. Unmatched junction bases numbered 5, after V lost 6 bases and J lost 0 bases. There are 15 residues in the CDR3. CDR1 is MNHNS, CDR2 SASEGT, per germline. DNA for the CDR3: TGTGCCAGCAGCCAGACAGGGAATAGCAATCAGCCCCAGCATTTT. Its protein is CASSQTGNSNQPQHF.

CDR3 protein: CASSESVGVSGGYTF. Here the CDR3 DNA reads TGTGCCAGCAGTGAATCCGTAGGGGTCTCTGGTGGCTACACCTTC. The genes are TRBV6-1 and TRBJ1-2; perhaps TRBD1 as D (5 bases). V lost 2 bases, J lost 7 bases, and 17 bases lay in between. CDR3 length: 15 amino acids. CDR1 is MNHNS, CDR2 SASEGT, per germline.

The chain carries TRBV6-5 and TRBJ1-2, with 7 bases aligning to TRBD1. Looked up from germline, CDR1 is MNHEY and CDR2 is SVGAGI. The CDR3 length is 14 residues. V dropped 6 bases and J dropped 2; count of bases not matched to a gene: 6. The CDR3 reads CASRKSGQNYGYTF. CDR3 DNA: TGTGCCAGCAGAAAGTCGGGACAGAACTATGGCTACACCTTC.